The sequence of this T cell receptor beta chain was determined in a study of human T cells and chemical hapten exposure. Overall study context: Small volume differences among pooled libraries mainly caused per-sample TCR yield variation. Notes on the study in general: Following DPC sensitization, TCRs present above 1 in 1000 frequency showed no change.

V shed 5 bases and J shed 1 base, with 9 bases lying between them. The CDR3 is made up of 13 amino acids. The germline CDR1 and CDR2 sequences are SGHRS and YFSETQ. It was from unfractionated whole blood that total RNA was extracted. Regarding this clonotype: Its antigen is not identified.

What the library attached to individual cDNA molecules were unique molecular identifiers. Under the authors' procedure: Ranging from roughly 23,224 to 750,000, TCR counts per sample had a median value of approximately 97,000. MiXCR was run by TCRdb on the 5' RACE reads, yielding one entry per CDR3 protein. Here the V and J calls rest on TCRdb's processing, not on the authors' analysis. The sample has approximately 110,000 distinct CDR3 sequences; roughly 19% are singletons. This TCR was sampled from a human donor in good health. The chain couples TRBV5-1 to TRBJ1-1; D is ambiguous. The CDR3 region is CASSNAGNTEAFF. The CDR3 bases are TGCGCCAGCAGTAACGCCGGGAACACTGAAGCTTTCTTT.